This TCR beta chain came from a study of cytomegalovirus exposure and HLA in healthy donors. Study information: Some 90 million unique TCRs from HLA-typed donors were held in an early data release.

PCR employed 60 Vbeta and 13 Jbeta primers. Repertoires were generated with immunoSEQ multiplex PCR, while TCRdb's copy carries only in-frame clones and drops some. Among about 160,000 clones listed, 65% to 85% were seen once. Findings of the study overall: The authors later linked a missense DCLRE1C variant to TCR beta V- and J-gene trimming.

In regard to this clone: Its antigen is unknown.

Trimming cost V 1 base and J 7 bases, with 11 bases left between them. The CDR3 extends over 13 amino acids. From germline, CDR1 is GTSNPN and CDR2 SVGIG (reference sequence). This clonotype was obtained from a man aged 50 or older in good health and CMV-seropositive. The gene calls are TRBV30 and TRBJ1-5; D may be TRBD1 (5 bases). The sample comprised PBMCs. For the CDR3, the DNA is TGTGCCTGGAGTGGGGGCGTCAGCCAGCCCCAGCATTTT. Its translation is CAWSGGVSQPQHF.